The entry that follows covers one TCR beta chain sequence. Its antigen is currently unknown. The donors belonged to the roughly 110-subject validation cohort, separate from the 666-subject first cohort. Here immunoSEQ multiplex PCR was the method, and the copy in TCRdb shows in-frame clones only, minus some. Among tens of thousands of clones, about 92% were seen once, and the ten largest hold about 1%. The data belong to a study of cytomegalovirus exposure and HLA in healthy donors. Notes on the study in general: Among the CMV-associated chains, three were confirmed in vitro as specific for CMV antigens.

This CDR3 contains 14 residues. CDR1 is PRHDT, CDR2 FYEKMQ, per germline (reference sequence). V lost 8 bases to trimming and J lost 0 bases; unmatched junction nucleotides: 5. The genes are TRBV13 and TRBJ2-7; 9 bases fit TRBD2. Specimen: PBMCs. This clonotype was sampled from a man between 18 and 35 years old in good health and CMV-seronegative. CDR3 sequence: CASRSSGVSYEQYF. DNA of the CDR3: TGTGCCAGCCGTTCTAGCGGGGTCTCCTACGAGCAGTACTTC.